These T cell receptor beta chains were read from a single sample in a study of post-analysis software for immune sequencing data. TCRdb redid the calling of the PCR reads with MiXCR, one entry per CDR3 protein. This table has a few hundred thousand distinct CDR3 sequences, 36% appearing once. What was sequenced was blood. Receptor source: a girl between 10 and 17 years old with multiple sclerosis. The CDR3 runs from the conserved cysteine through the conserved F or W. A D gene is named only where the DNA matches it firmly. Clone size is shown for a subset of rows, as once, few, many or a class of expanded clone.

TRBJ2-4,TRBV20-1,few,.,TGCAGTGCTAGTTCGCTAGCCAAAAACATTCAGTACTTC,CSASSLAKNIQYF
TRBJ1-1,TRBV6-6,.,.,TGTGCCAGCAGTTACGAGACAGGGAACACTGAAGCTTTCTTT,CASSYETGNTEAFF
TRBJ1-1,TRBV2,.,TRBD1,TGTGCCAGCAGTGTCTTCCGGACAGGCAACACTGAAGCTTTCTTT,CASSVFRTGNTEAFF
TRBJ2-5,TRBV6-5,once,.,TGTGCCAGCAGTTACAGTGGTTACGGGTACCAAGAGACCCAGTACTTC,CASSYSGYGYQETQYF
TRBJ1-6,TRBV28,many,.,TGTGCCAGCAGGTTGAGGCAGGCTAATTCACCCCTCCACTTT,CASRLRQANSPLHF
TRBJ2-3,TRBV21-1,.,.,TGTGCCAGCAGCAGGTGGACAGTTCCCGATACGCAGTATTTT,CASSRWTVPDTQYF
TRBJ1-6,TRBV7-9,.,.,TGTGCCAGCAGCTTTTCCACACCCTATAATTCACCCCTCCACTTT,CASSFSTPYNSPLHF
TRBJ2-7,TRBV3-1,many,.,TGTGCCAGCAGCCCAGGGACGGGTTCTAGCGAGCAGTACTTC,CASSPGTGSSEQYF
TRBJ1-1,TRBV28,.,.,TGTGCCAGCAGTTTGGACCAGATGAACACTGAAGCTTTCTTT,CASSLDQMNTEAFF
TRBJ2-6,TRBV25-1,.,TRBD1,TGTGCCAACAGGGGCGGAGGCTCTGGGGCCAACGTCCTGACTTTC,CANRGGGSGANVLTF
TRBJ2-3,TRBV5-1,many,.,TGCGCCAGCAGCTCCGGACCGTTAGATACGCAGTATTTT,CASSSGPLDTQYF
TRBJ1-2,TRBV20-1,.,TRBD1,TGCAGTGCCCCGGGACAGGTTAACTATGGCTACACCTTC,CSAPGQVNYGYTF
TRBJ1-5,TRBV12-3/TRBV12-4,few,.,TGTGCCGGCAGTCCCCGCAATCAGCCCCAGCATTTT,CAGSPRNQPQHF
TRBJ2-7,TRBV9,.,TRBD1,TGTGCCAGCAGCGTAGGGACAGGGCCCTACGAGCAGTACTTC,CASSVGTGPYEQYF
TRBJ2-1,TRBV7-3,many,TRBD2,TGTGCCAGCAGCCCGGGACTAGGGTACAATGAGCAGTTCTTC,CASSPGLGYNEQFF
TRBJ2-7,TRBV28,.,.,TGTGCCAGCAGTATAGGGGTCCACTACGAGCAGTACTTC,CASSIGVHYEQYF
TRBJ2-5,TRBV14,many,.,TGTGCCAGCAGCCAAGGAGGTAAAAAACGCCAGTACTTC,CASSQGGKKRQYF
TRBJ2-3,TRBV28,.,.,TGTGCCAGCAGTCAGGGGGTGGGGCGGTCGGAGGGCACAAATACGCAGTATTTT,CASSQGVGRSEGTNTQYF
TRBJ2-3,TRBV7-2,.,.,TGTGCCAGCAGCTCCCACCTTACTAGGCCGGATACGCAGTATTTT,CASSSHLTRPDTQYF
TRBJ2-1,TRBV20-1,.,TRBD2,TGCAGTGCTAACGGCGGGAGGGCTTCAAATGAGCAGTTCTTC,CSANGGRASNEQFF
TRBJ2-7,TRBV4-1,.,TRBD1,TGCGCCAGCAGCCAAGCGGGGACAGACCTGACCTCCTACGAGCAGTACTTC,CASSQAGTDLTSYEQYF
TRBJ2-1,TRBV14,many,.,TGTGCCAGCAGTCCCAGCCGATACAATGAGCAGTTCTTC,CASSPSRYNEQFF
TRBJ2-5,TRBV27,many,.,TGTGCCAGCTCACTACCCCAAGAGACCCAGTACTTC,CASSLPQETQYF
TRBJ1-2,TRBV25-1,many,.,TGTGCCAGCAGTGAATCTGTAGATGGCTACACCTTC,CASSESVDGYTF
TRBJ2-5,TRBV13,once,TRBD2,TGTGCCAGCAGCTTTAGCGGGAGCCAAGAGACCCAGTACTTC,CASSFSGSQETQYF
TRBJ1-2,TRBV20-1,.,.,TGCAGTGCTAGGGACCCGCCGGGGTATGGCTACACCTTC,CSARDPPGYGYTF
TRBJ2-1,TRBV5-1,many,TRBD2,TGCGCCAGCAGCTTGGCGGCTAGCGGGGGGGTAACGTTCGATGAGCAGTTCTTC,CASSLAASGGVTFDEQFF
TRBJ2-5,TRBV20-1,.,.,TGCAGTGCTAGAGAGGGGGGAGCGAAAGAGACCCAGTACTTC,CSAREGGAKETQYF
TRBJ1-1,TRBV3-1,many,.,TGTGCCAGCAGCCAAGGGATGAACACTGAAGCTTTCTTT,CASSQGMNTEAFF
TRBJ2-5,TRBV20-1,many,.,TGCAGTGCTAGAGAGGCGGGCTTTCAAGAGACCCAGTACTTC,CSAREAGFQETQYF
TRBJ2-4,TRBV6-1,.,TRBD1,TGTGCCAGCCTGACTGACAGGGGTTACAAGCAGTACTTC,CASLTDRGYKQYF
TRBJ2-3,TRBV4-2,many,TRBD2,TGTGCCAGCAGCCAAGACGGCGGGAGTACAGATACGCAGTATTTT,CASSQDGGSTDTQYF
TRBJ2-5,TRBV19,few,TRBD1,TGTGCCAGTAGACCATCGACAGGGGGCATCCAGGAGACCCAGTACTTC,CASRPSTGGIQETQYF
TRBJ2-5,TRBV7-2,.,.,TGTGCCAGCAGCTGGACACTAGAGACCCAGTACTTC,CASSWTLETQYF
TRBJ2-7,TRBV7-2,.,.,TGTGCCAGCAGCCCAGCAGGGGACCCCTACGAGCAGTACTTC,CASSPAGDPYEQYF
TRBJ2-3,TRBV28,many,TRBD2,TGTGCCAGCAGTCTCCCCGGAGCGGGGTACACAGATACGCAGTATTTT,CASSLPGAGYTDTQYF
TRBJ1-5,TRBV7-9,.,TRBD1,TGTGCCAGCAGCCCCGGACAGGGCGAGAATCAGCCCCAGCATTTT,CASSPGQGENQPQHF
TRBJ1-6,TRBV7-2,many,TRBD1,TGTGCCAGCAGCCCGGGACAGCCAAATTCACCCCTCCACTTT,CASSPGQPNSPLHF
TRBJ2-1,TRBV20-1,many,.,TGCAGTGCTAGTGAGGCGGGGCGGGGGCGTGATGAGCAGTTCTTC,CSASEAGRGRDEQFF
TRBJ2-5,TRBV24-1,many,.,TGTGCCACCAGCGACCAAGGGGGAGCAGAGACCCAGTACTTC,CATSDQGGAETQYF
TRBJ2-1,TRBV20-1,.,.,TGCAGTGCTAGAGATCTGGGGGGGCTGGAGCAGTTCTTC,CSARDLGGLEQFF
TRBJ1-5,TRBV6-1,many,.,TGTGCCAGCGGTGACAGCAATCAGCCCCAGCATTTT,CASGDSNQPQHF
TRBJ2-5,TRBV10-3,.,.,TGTGCCGCCTCCACGGCGGAAGGAGAGGCCCAGTACTTC,CAASTAEGEAQYF
TRBJ1-1,TRBV11-2,once,TRBD1,TGTGCCAGCAGCTTAGAACAGGGGGAGGGGATGAACACTGAAGCTTTCTTT,CASSLEQGEGMNTEAFF
TRBJ2-3,TRBV29-1,.,.,TGCAGCGTTGAGGTGCAACGCACAGATACGCAGTATTTT,CSVEVQRTDTQYF
TRBJ2-3,TRBV7-2,.,TRBD1,TGTGCCAGCAGCGCTGGGACAGGTGACACAGATACGCAGTATTTT,CASSAGTGDTDTQYF
TRBJ2-6,TRBV13,many,.,TGTGCCAGCAGCGCCGGGTTTGGGGAGAGAGGGGCCAACGTCCTGACTTTC,CASSAGFGERGANVLTF
TRBJ1-2,TRBV7-9,.,.,TGTGCCAGCAGCCCCTTACCCGGGCTCGGAGGCTACACCTTC,CASSPLPGLGGYTF
TRBJ2-6,TRBV14,few,.,TGTGCCAGCAGCCAGGCAGGGATTGGAGGGGCCAACGTCCTGACTTTC,CASSQAGIGGANVLTF
TRBJ2-1,TRBV5-1,many,TRBD1,TGCGCCAGCAGCTTGGGATGGACAGGGAGTCTCAATGAGCAGTTCTTC,CASSLGWTGSLNEQFF
TRBJ2-7,TRBV15,many,.,TGTGCCACCAGCAGAGATTTTAGCAGGGAGCACGAGCAGTACTTC,CATSRDFSREHEQYF
TRBJ2-3,TRBV4-1,.,.,TGCGCCAGCAGCCAGGGGACTGCGGCGAACACAGATACGCAGTATTTT,CASSQGTAANTDTQYF
TRBJ1-5,TRBV3-1,few,TRBD1,TGTGCCAGCAGCCAGACAGGGACCGGGGTAGGCCAGCCCCAGCATTTT,CASSQTGTGVGQPQHF
TRBJ2-1,TRBV5-1,many,TRBD2,TGCGCCAGCAGCTTGCAATCTAGCGGGAGGGCCGGCAATGAGCAGTTCTTC,CASSLQSSGRAGNEQFF